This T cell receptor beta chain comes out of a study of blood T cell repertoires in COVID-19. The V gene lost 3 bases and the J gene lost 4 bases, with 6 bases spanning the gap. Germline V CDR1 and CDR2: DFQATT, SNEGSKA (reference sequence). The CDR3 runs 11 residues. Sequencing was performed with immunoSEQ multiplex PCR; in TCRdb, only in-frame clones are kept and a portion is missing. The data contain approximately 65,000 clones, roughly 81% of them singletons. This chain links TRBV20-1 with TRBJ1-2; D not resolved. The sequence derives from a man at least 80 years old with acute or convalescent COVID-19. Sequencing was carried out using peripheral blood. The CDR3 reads CSASNSYGYTF. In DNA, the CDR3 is TGCAGTGCTAGTAACAGCTATGGCTACACCTTC.